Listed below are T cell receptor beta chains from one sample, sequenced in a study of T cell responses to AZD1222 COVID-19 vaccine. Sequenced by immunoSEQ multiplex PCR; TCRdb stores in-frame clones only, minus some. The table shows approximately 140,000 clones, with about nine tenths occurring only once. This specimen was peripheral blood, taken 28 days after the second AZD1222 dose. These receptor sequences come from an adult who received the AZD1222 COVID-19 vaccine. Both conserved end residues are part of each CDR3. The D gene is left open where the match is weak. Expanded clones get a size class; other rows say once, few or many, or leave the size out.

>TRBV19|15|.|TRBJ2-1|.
TGTGCCAGTAATATAGTCACGGGGACCCGGAATGAGCAGTTCTTC
CASNIVTGTRNEQFF
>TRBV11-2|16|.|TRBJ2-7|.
TGTGCCAGCAGCTTAACCTCCTCAGCGGACTCCTACGAGCAGTACTTC
CASSLTSSADSYEQYF
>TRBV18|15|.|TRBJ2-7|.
TGTGCCAGCTCCCCCGGCCGTCCTAGCCTCTACGAGCAGTACTTC
CASSPGRPSLYEQYF
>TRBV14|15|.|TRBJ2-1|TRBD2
TGTGCCAGCAGCCACCTAGCGGGGGGGCTCGATGAGCAGTTCTTC
CASSHLAGGLDEQFF
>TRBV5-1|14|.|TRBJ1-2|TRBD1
TGCGCCAGCAGCGGATCGGGACAGGGTAACGGCTACACCTTC
CASSGSGQGNGYTF
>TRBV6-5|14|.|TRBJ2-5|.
TGTGCCGGACAACAGGGTGTCTTAGGAGAGACCCAGTACTTC
CAGQQGVLGETQYF
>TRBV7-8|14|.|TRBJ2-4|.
TGTGCCAGCAGATTAGACGGAACCAAAAACATTCAGTACTTC
CASRLDGTKNIQYF
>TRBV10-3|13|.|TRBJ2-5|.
TGTGCCATCAGTGAGTCCCTAGGAGAGACCCAGTACTTC
CAISESLGETQYF
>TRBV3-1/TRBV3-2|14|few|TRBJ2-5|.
TGTGCCAGCGGGGCCCGTAGAGATCAAGAGACCCAGTACTTC
CASGARRDQETQYF
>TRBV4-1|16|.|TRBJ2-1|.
TGCGCCAGCAGCCAAGATATAGGGGCCAAGCGTGCTGAGCAGTTCTTC
CASSQDIGAKRAEQFF